The T cell receptor beta chain under discussion was sequenced for a study of OX40 agonist ivuxolimab in advanced cancers. Context from the whole study: Ivuxolimab was an agonistic, fully human IgG2 monoclonal antibody directed against OX40 (CD134), a costimulatory receptor. Prior anti-PD-1, anti-PD-L1 or anti-CTLA-4 therapy was permitted, and 35% to 40% of dose-escalation patients had received checkpoint inhibitors. Partial responses occurred in three dose-escalation patients: two with cutaneous melanoma and one with hepatocellular carcinoma. Intravenous ivuxolimab was administered to patients every 2 weeks at six dose levels: 0.01, 0.1, 0.3, 1.5, 3 and 10 mg/kg. The paper describes the monotherapy dose-escalation part (N of about 50 patients) of the phase I trial of ivuxolimab. Of the 50 to 55 patients in dose escalation, some 19 had hepatocellular carcinoma, some 15 had melanoma, 9 had renal cell carcinoma and 9 had head and neck cancer. The dose-escalation cohort was 82.7% male with a mean age of about 65 years, ranging from about 23 to 85. The point of sequencing TCRbeta in the periphery was to test whether ivuxolimab changed TCR sequence diversity and drove clonal T-cell expansion. General findings and caveats noted by the study authors: After ivuxolimab, expanded clones were on average more numerous among CD8+ T cells than among CD4+ T cells. In the 0.1-3.0 mg/kg groups, partial responders had among the lowest normalized peripheral clonal expansion, particularly in CD8+ T cells. At doses from 0.1 to 3.0 mg/kg, clonal expansion was seen in both CD4+ and CD8+ blood T cells between baseline and week 6. Low levels of normalized T-cell clonal expansion were also seen in some nonresponding patients. The antigen specificity of the peripheral T cells that underwent clonal expansion was not determined.

Patients with a history of autoimmune disease or receiving systemic immunosuppression were excluded from the trial. Peripheral blood for TCR sequencing was drawn from every dose cohort at baseline, at cycle 4 day 1 and at cycle 7 day 1. Samples were obtained from an open-label, multicenter, first-in-human phase I dose-escalation trial of ivuxolimab. Adults with locally advanced or metastatic melanoma, renal cell carcinoma, hepatocellular carcinoma or head and neck squamous cell carcinoma were enrolled in the trial. CD4+ and CD8+ T cells were sorted separately from peripheral blood before TCR sequencing. Notes on this clone: Its specific antigen is unknown. Base quality data are lacking; no much larger clone is found one base away.

Here V drops 5 bases and J drops 0 bases, and the junction holds 6 bases not matched to any gene. CDR3 length: 16 amino acids, cysteine to phenylalanine. The CDR3 DNA has 48 bases and is translated from base 1. CDR1 and CDR2 were assigned from the germline V gene (reference sequence) as MNHNY and SVGAGI. To sequence the TCRbeta CDR3 region, genomic DNA was isolated from the sorted cells. The immunoSEQ Assay was used to sequence the TCRbeta CDR3 regions. In its TCRdb copy, this immuneACCESS table keeps in-frame sequences only and misses some clones. Where compared with another copy, unresolved V genes explain less than half of these, and the others have no known cause. Recorded for this sample are 40,000 to 45,000 clones; roughly 80% of them occurred a single time. The ten largest clones capture roughly 7.3% of the sample.

The sample was CD4+ or CD8+ T cells sorted from blood, taken in a trial of the OX40 agonist ivuxolimab. The sequence joins TRBV6-6 to TRBJ2-2, with 7 central nucleotides matching TRBD2. The TCR originated in an adult with an advanced solid tumor such as melanoma, head and neck, liver or kidney cancer. The encoded CDR3 is CASSPRAGANTGELFF. The DNA sequence is given as TGTGCCAGCAGTCCGCGGGCGGGAGCGAACACCGGGGAGCTGTTTTTT.